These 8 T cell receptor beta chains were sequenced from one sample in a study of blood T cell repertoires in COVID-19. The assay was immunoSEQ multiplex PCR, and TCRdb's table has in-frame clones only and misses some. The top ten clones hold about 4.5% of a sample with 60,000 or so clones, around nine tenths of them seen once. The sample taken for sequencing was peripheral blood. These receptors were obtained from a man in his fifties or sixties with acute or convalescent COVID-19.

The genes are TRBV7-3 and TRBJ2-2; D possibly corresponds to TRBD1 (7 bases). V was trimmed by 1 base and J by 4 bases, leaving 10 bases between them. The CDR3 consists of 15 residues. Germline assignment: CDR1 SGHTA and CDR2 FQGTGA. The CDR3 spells CASSLNRGGTGELFF. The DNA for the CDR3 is TGTGCCAGCAGCTTAAACAGGGGAGGCACCGGGGAGCTGTTTTTT.

The CDR3 DNA sequence: TGTGCCAGCAGTCTCCCTAGCAGAACAAGTGAAGCTTTCTTT. Residues: CASSLPSRTSEAFF. The chain carries TRBV28 and TRBJ1-1; D uncertain. Germline CDR1 reads MDHEN; CDR2 reads SYDVKM. V was trimmed by 5 bases and J by 7 bases, leaving 17 bases between them. The CDR3 runs to 14 residues.

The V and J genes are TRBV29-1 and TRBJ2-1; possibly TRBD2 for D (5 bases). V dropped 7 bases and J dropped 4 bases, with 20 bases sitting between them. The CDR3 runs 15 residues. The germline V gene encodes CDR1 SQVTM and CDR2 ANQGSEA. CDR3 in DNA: TGCAGCGCATTTTCCGCCAGCGGAGGTTACAATGAGCAGTTCTTC. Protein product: CSAFSASGGYNEQFF.

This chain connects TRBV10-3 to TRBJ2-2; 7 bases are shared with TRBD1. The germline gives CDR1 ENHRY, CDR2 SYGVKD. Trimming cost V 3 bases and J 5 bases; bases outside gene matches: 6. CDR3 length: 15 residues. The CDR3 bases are TGTGCCATCAGTGAAAGGGGGCCCCCAACCGGGGAGCTGTTTTTT. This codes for CAISERGPPTGELFF.

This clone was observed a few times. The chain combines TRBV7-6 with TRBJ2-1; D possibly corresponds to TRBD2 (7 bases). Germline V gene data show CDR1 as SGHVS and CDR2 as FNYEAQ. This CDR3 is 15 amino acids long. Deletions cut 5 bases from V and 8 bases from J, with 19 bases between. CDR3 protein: CASSPGTGGGHEQFF. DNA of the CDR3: TGTGCCAGCAGCCCCGGCACGGGCGGGGGCCATGAGCAGTTCTTC. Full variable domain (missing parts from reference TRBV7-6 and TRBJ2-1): GAGVSQSPRYKVTKRGQDVALRCDPISGHVSLYWYRQALGQGPEFLTYFNYEAQQDKSGLPNDRFSAERPEGSISTLTIQRTEQRDSAMYRCASSPGTGGGHEQFFGPGTRLTVL.

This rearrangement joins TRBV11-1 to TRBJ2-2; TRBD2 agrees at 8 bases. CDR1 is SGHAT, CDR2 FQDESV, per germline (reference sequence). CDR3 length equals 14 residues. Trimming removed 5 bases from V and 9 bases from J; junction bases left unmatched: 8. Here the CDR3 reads CASSPLAGGWELFF. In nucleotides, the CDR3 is TGTGCCAGCAGCCCTCTGGCGGGGGGATGGGAGCTGTTTTTT.

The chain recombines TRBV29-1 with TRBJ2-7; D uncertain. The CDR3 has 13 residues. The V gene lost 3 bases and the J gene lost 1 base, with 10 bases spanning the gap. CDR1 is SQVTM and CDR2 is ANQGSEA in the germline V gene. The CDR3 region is CSVETGSSYEQYF. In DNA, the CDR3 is TGCAGCGTTGAGACCGGGTCTTCCTACGAGCAGTACTTC.

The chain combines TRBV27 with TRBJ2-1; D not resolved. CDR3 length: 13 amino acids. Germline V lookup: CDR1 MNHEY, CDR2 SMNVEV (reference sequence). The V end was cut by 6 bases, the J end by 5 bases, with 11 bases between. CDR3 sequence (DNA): TGTGCCAGCAGCGTCGGTAGAGACAATGAGCAGTTCTTC. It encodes CASSVGRDNEQFF.